This TCR beta chain was profiled in a study of CD8 T cells in Susac syndrome. RNA amounts of about 0.5 to 1 ug underwent reverse transcription with random hexamers. TCRdb redid the calling of the immunoSEQ multiplex PCR reads with MiXCR, one entry per CDR3 protein. The sample has about 180,000 distinct CDR3 sequences, 94% seen once. This CDR3 is 16 amino acids long. V was clipped by 3 bases and J by 0 bases, with 9 bases between them. CDR1 and CDR2 from the germline V gene are SGHAT and FQNNGV. The genes are TRBV11-2 and TRBJ2-6; D gene uncertain. The clonotype comes from a human donor with Susac syndrome. The sequencing input was CD4+ T cells from PBMCs. The CDR3 sequence: CASSFRLNSGANVLTF. CDR3 nucleotide sequence: TGTGCCAGCAGCTTCCGTCTAAACTCTGGGGCCAACGTCCTGACTTTC. Looking up the rest from reference TRBV11-2 and TRBJ2-6 gives the full variable domain: EAGVAQSPRYKIIEKRQSVAFWCNPISGHATLYWYQQILGQGPKLLIQFQNNGVVDDSQLPKDRFSAERLKGVDSTLKIQPAKLEDSAVYLCASSFRLNSGANVLTFGAGSRLTVL.